The 22 T cell receptor beta chains below come from one sample, sequenced in a study of T cells after yellow fever vaccination. TCRdb reanalysed the 5' RACE reads using MiXCR and keeps one entry per CDR3 protein. This table holds under 300,000 distinct CDR3 sequences, less than 8.5% found once. This material consisted of CD4+ T cells sorted from PBMCs, taken 15 days after the yellow fever booster vaccination. The origin of the receptors is a man younger than 45 who received the YFV17D yellow fever vaccine.

This clonotype came up a few times. The V call is TRBV24-1, the J call TRBJ2-7; no clear D. V was cut by 7 bases and J by 1 base, with 10 bases left in between. The length of the CDR3 is 13 residues. Germline V lookup: CDR1 KGHDR, CDR2 SFDVKD. Written as DNA, the CDR3 is TGTGCCACCAGCGCCATTGGGTCCTACGAGCAGTACTTC. Its protein is CATSAIGSYEQYF.

This clonotype was found a few times. The CDR3 here is CASSSFRGAGELFF. CDR3 sequence (DNA): TGTGCCAGCAGCTCCTTTCGTGGGGCCGGGGAGCTGTTTTTT. This sequence joins TRBV5-4 and TRBJ2-2, with no clear D. Per the germline V gene, CDR1 is SGHNT and CDR2 is YYREEE (reference sequence). The V end lost 3 bases, the J end lost 6 bases, and 12 bases lay between the germline ends. The CDR3 consists of 14 residues.

At least ten counts were recorded for this clonotype. The V and J genes are TRBV20-1 and TRBJ2-5; D gene uncertain. The V end was cut by 0 bases, the J end by 5 bases, with 4 bases between. Per germline, CDR1 DFQATT and CDR2 SNEGSKA (reference sequence). The CDR3 is 11 amino acids. CDR3 sequence reads: CSARDEETQYF. The CDR3 coding sequence is TGCAGTGCTAGAGATGAGGAGACCCAGTACTTC.

This clonotype was detected a few times. This rearrangement joins TRBV6-2 or TRBV6-3 to TRBJ2-3; tentative D call: TRBD2 (5 bases). Trimming took 2 bases from V and 0 from J, leaving 9 bases between them. Germline assignment: CDR1 MNHEY and CDR2 SVGEGT. CDR3 length: 15 amino acids. In DNA, the CDR3 is TGTGCCAGCAGTTACGTAGGCGGGAGCACAGATACGCAGTATTTT. It yields the protein CASSYVGGSTDTQYF.

This clonotype was seen only a few times. V is TRBV6-1 and J is TRBJ2-2; D may be TRBD1 (6 bases). CDR1 and CDR2 from the germline V gene are MNHNS and SASEGT. CDR3 length: 18 residues. V was shortened by 2 bases and J by 4 bases, with 20 bases between the two germline ends. CDR3 region: CASSEWTVPSKITGELFF. CDR3 bases: TGTGCCAGCAGTGAATGGACAGTCCCGTCAAAGATCACCGGGGAGCTGTTTTTT.

This rearrangement joins TRBV20-1 to TRBJ1-2; D not resolved. CDR1 DFQATT and CDR2 SNEGSKA come from the germline V gene (reference sequence). The germline V and J ends were trimmed by 6 bases and 4 bases, with 12 bases remaining between them. CDR3 length: 12 residues. CDR3 loop: CSAPGRPYGYTF. CDR3 nucleotide sequence: TGCAGTGCCCCCGGGAGGCCCTATGGCTACACCTTC.

The V call is TRBV10-3, the J call TRBJ2-7; TRBD1 agrees at 9 bases. There are 13 residues in the CDR3. The trim removed 7 bases at V and 4 bases at J, leaving 5 bases unmatched. Germline loops: CDR1 ENHRY, CDR2 SYGVKD. CDR3 nucleotide sequence: TGTGCCATCACCCAAGGACAGGGGTACGAGCAGTACTTC. Translated, it gives CAITQGQGYEQYF.

About this clonotype: A read error is possible here, since a much larger clone lies one base away. The V and J genes are TRBV7-9 and TRBJ2-5, with no clear D. V was pared by 5 bases and J by 5 bases, with 12 bases between. The CDR3 loop spans 13 amino acids. Germline V gene sequence: CDR1 SEHNR, CDR2 FQNEAQ (reference sequence). CDR3 residues: CASSLPLWETQYF. CDR3 coding DNA: TGTGCCAGCAGCCTTCCCTTGTGGGAGACCCAGTACTTC.

The table lists this clonotype with many counts. The chain uses TRBV10-3 and TRBJ2-2; perhaps TRBD1 as D (5 bases). Trimming stripped 5 bases from V and 5 bases from J, with 6 bases between. The CDR3 is 12 amino acids. The V gene's germline CDR1 is ENHRY and CDR2 SYGVKD. The CDR3 coding sequence is TGTGCCATCAGTCAGGGTACCGGGGAGCTGTTTTTT. Amino acids: CAISQGTGELFF.

V gene TRBV6-1 combines with J gene TRBJ1-4, with 7 nucleotides matching TRBD1. V lost 4 bases to trimming and J lost 0 bases; unmatched junction nucleotides: 2. CDR1 MNHNS and CDR2 SASEGT come from the germline V gene. This CDR3 contains 15 residues. CDR3 residues: CASSAQGATNEKLFF. Written as DNA, the CDR3 is TGTGCCAGCAGTGCCCAGGGGGCAACTAATGAAAAACTGTTTTTT.

This clonotype occurred many times. The V call is TRBV20-1, the J call TRBJ1-5; D is uncertain. V lost 2 bases and J 5 bases, leaving 7 bases between the germline ends. Looked up from germline, CDR1 is DFQATT and CDR2 is SNEGSKA (reference sequence). The CDR3 is 12 amino acids. CDR3 coding DNA: TGCAGTGCTAGACGCGGAGATCAGCCCCAGCATTTT. It specifies CSARRGDQPQHF.

At least ten counts were recorded for this clonotype. The chain carries TRBV5-5 and TRBJ1-1; possible D gene TRBD1, 5 bases. CDR3 length: 14 amino acids. CDR1 and CDR2 (germline): SGHKS, YYEKEE (reference sequence). Trimming took off 3 bases at V and 0 bases at J, with 9 bases between the two ends. CDR3 loop: CASSWGLMNTEAFF. As DNA, the CDR3 is TGTGCCAGCAGCTGGGGACTGATGAACACTGAAGCTTTCTTT. The variable domain in full, completed from reference TRBV5-5 and TRBJ1-1, reads DAGVTQSPTHLIKTRGQQVTLRCSPISGHKSVSWYQQVLGQGPQFIFQYYEKEERGRGNFPDRFSARQFPNYSSELNVNALLLGDSALYLCASSWGLMNTEAFFGQGTRLTVV.

The chain uses TRBV4-2 and TRBJ2-3; maybe TRBD1 (7 bases). Trimming removed 4 bases at V and 5 bases at J, with 16 bases between. The CDR3 is made up of 15 amino acids. CDR1 is LGHNA and CDR2 is YNFKEQ in the germline V gene. The CDR3 DNA is TGTGCCAGCAGCCTAATAAGCCAGGGGGGAGATACGCAGTATTTT. Translating it yields CASSLISQGGDTQYF.

This clonotype has a count of ten or more. This chain connects TRBV20-1 to TRBJ2-7, with 12 bases lining up with TRBD2. Germline CDR1 and CDR2: DFQATT and SNEGSKA (reference sequence). The CDR3 consists of 16 residues. J gave up 3 bases and V 0 bases, and 6 bases lay outside the gene matches. Here the CDR3 reads CSARDPSSGRGYEQYF. CDR3 nucleotide sequence: TGCAGTGCTAGAGACCCCTCTAGCGGGAGGGGCTACGAGCAGTACTTC.

In DNA form, the CDR3 reads TGCGCCAGCAGCTTGGTTGCAGGGGATTACCAGACCCAGTACTTC. Translation gives CASSLVAGDYQTQYF. The J gene is TRBJ2-5, the V gene TRBV5-1, with a weak D call TRBD1 (6 bases). CDR1 and CDR2 (germline): SGHRS, YFSETQ. Trimming cost V 0 bases and J 6 bases, with 15 bases left between them. The CDR3 covers 15 residues.

Only a few counts were recorded for this clonotype. This chain joins TRBV24-1 and TRBJ2-5, with D perhaps TRBD1 (6 bases). CDR3 size: 17 residues. Germline CDR1 is KGHDR and CDR2 is SFDVKD. V was pared by 1 base and J by 3 bases, with 17 bases between. The CDR3 sequence is CATSDFRQGLDEETQYF. DNA of the CDR3: TGTGCCACCAGTGATTTTCGGCAGGGGCTAGACGAAGAGACCCAGTACTTC.

Details on this clonotype: A junction boundary mismatches the germline segment, possibly from a read error. The chain uses TRBV7-2 and TRBJ2-4; 8 nucleotides match TRBD2. The germline V gene encodes CDR1 SGHTA and CDR2 FQGNSA. This CDR3 has 13 residues. CDR3 bases: TGTGTCAGCAGCTCCTCTAGCGGGAACATTCAGTACTTC. As protein: CVSSSSSGNIQYF. The full variable domain, completed using reference TRBV7-2 and TRBJ2-4, is GAGVSQSPSNKVTEKGKDVELRCDPISGHTALYWYRQSLGQGLEFLIYFQGNSAPDKSGLPSDRFSAERTGGSVSTLTIQRTQQEDSAVYLCVSSSSSGNIQYFGAGTRLSVL.

This clonotype was detected a few times. The genes are TRBV15 and TRBJ2-5, with unresolved D. The germline V and J ends were trimmed by 0 bases and 3 bases, with 8 bases remaining between them. This CDR3 is 14 amino acids long. Germline-derived CDR1 and CDR2 are LNHNV and YYDKDF (reference sequence). The DNA for the CDR3 is TGTGCCACCAGCAGAGAAGTTGGGAAAGAGACCCAGTACTTC. Residues: CATSREVGKETQYF.

This clonotype was observed at least ten times. The chain carries TRBV5-1 and TRBJ1-3; D is undetermined. The germline CDR1 and CDR2 sequences are SGHRS and YFSETQ. This CDR3 contains 17 residues. Trimming took off 1 base at V and 0 bases at J, with 14 bases between the two ends. This CDR3 reads CASSLRANGLSGNTIYF. For the CDR3, the DNA is TGCGCCAGCAGCTTGAGGGCCAACGGGCTCTCTGGAAACACCATATATTTT.

The chain has TRBV3-1 and TRBJ2-3; the D call may be TRBD1 or TRBD2 (5 bases each). Trimming took off 3 bases at V and 0 bases at J, with 10 bases between the two ends. Germline assignment: CDR1 LGHDT and CDR2 YNNKEL (reference sequence). The CDR3 totals 15 residues. DNA for the CDR3: TGTGCCAGCAGCCAGGGGGAGTGGAGCACAGATACGCAGTATTTT. As protein: CASSQGEWSTDTQYF.

The table lists this clonotype with a few counts. The chain is built from TRBV20-1 and TRBJ2-7; 10 bases fit TRBD1. Per the germline V gene, CDR1 is DFQATT and CDR2 is SNEGSKA (reference sequence). The ends lost 3 bases at V and 3 bases at J; junction bases unmatched: 14. This CDR3 has 17 residues. DNA for the CDR3: TGCAGTGCTAGTTTTACAACGGGGGGACAGGGGAACTACGAGCAGTACTTC. It is translated as CSASFTTGGQGNYEQYF.

This clonotype has only a few counts. The chain couples TRBV9 to TRBJ2-6, with a possible D match to TRBD1 (5 bases). Looked up from germline, CDR1 is SGDLS and CDR2 is YYNGEE. V gave up 4 bases and J gave up 2 bases, with 13 bases separating them. The CDR3 length is 16 residues. CDR3 sequence reads: CASSPLQGAGANVLTF. The CDR3 nucleotides are TGTGCCAGCAGCCCCCTCCAGGGCGCTGGGGCCAACGTCCTGACTTTC.